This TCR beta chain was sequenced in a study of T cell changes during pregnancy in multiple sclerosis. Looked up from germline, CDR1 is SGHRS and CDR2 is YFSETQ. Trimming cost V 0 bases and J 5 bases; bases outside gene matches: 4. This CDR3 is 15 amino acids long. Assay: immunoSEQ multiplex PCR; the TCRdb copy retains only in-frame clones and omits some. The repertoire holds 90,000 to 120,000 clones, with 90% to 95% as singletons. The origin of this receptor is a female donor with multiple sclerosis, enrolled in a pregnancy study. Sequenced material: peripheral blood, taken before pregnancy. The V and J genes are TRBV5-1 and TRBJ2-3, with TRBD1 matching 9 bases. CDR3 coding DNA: TGCGCCAGCAGCTTGGGCGGGACAGGGAAAGATACGCAGTATTTT. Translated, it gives CASSLGGTGKDTQYF.